Below, 32 T cell receptor beta chains from the same sample are listed, as sequenced in a study of blood T cell repertoires in COVID-19. Generated by immunoSEQ multiplex PCR, the TCRdb table keeps only in-frame clones and is missing some. The sample includes roughly 150,000 clones, roughly 90% of them seen just once. Sequencing input: peripheral blood. Source of these receptors: a man aged 18 to 30 with COVID-19, enrolled during active disease.

This chain connects TRBV27 to TRBJ1-5, with 8 bases matching TRBD1. The ends lost 1 base at V and 4 bases at J; junction bases unmatched: 3. CDR1 is MNHEY and CDR2 is SMNVEV in the germline V gene (reference sequence). This CDR3 is built from 15 residues. In DNA form, the CDR3 reads TGTGCCAGCAGTTTATTTACAGGGGGGAATCAGCCCCAGCATTTT. This translates into CASSLFTGGNQPQHF.

This CDR3 is CASSSPGLAGGDTQYF. The CDR3 DNA follows: TGTGCCAGCAGCTCTCCGGGACTAGCGGGAGGCGATACGCAGTATTTT. V is TRBV5-4 and J is TRBJ2-3, with 15 bases matching TRBD2. This CDR3 has 16 residues. The germline CDR1 and CDR2 sequences are SGHNT and YYREEE (reference sequence). Losses at the gene ends were 3 bases for V and 6 bases for J; bases not matched to a gene: 5. The full variable domain, in which reference TRBV5-4 and TRBJ2-3 provide the parts outside the CDR3, is ETGVTQSPTHLIKTRGQQVTLRCSSQSGHNTVSWYQQALGQGPQFIFQYYREEENGRGNFPPRFSGLQFPNYSSELNVNALELDDSALYLCASSSPGLAGGDTQYFGPGTRLTVL.

The rearrangement links TRBV6-6 to TRBJ1-5; 10 nucleotides match TRBD1. Per the germline V gene, CDR1 is MNHNY and CDR2 is SVGAGI (reference sequence). After removal of 4 bases from V and 7 bases from J, the junction contained 4 bases not matched to a gene. The CDR3 length is 14 residues. The CDR3 is CASSSGQGQQPQHF. The CDR3 nucleotides read TGTGCCAGCAGTTCGGGACAGGGGCAACAGCCCCAGCATTTT.

The J gene is TRBJ1-6, the V gene TRBV5-1; 10 positions agree with TRBD1. CDR1 is SGHRS and CDR2 is YFSETQ in the germline V gene. CDR3 length: 15 residues. With V trimmed by 4 bases and J by 10 bases, 8 bases remained unmatched. CDR3 sequence reads: CASSVRDRGDSPLHF. Written as DNA, the CDR3 is TGCGCCAGCAGCGTAAGGGACAGGGGAGACTCACCCCTCCACTTT.

This chain joins TRBV4-3 and TRBJ1-1; D not resolved. Trimming removed 0 bases at V and 4 bases at J, with 9 bases between. Germline CDR1 LGHNA, CDR2 YSLEER. The CDR3 runs 14 residues. CDR3: CASSQDLRVTEAFF. DNA for the CDR3: TGCGCCAGCAGCCAAGATCTCCGGGTCACTGAAGCTTTCTTT.

V and J are TRBV9 and TRBJ2-3, with 8 bases aligning to TRBD1. V lost 4 bases and J lost 1; bases outside the gene matches: 5. CDR3 length: 15 amino acids. Germline V gene data show CDR1 as SGDLS and CDR2 as YYNGEE. The chain's CDR3 is CASSPGGGRTDTQYF. CDR3 in DNA: TGTGCCAGCAGCCCAGGGGGCGGGCGCACAGATACGCAGTATTTT.

The rearrangement links TRBV2 to TRBJ2-5; 10 bases map to TRBD1. Germline values: CDR1 SNHLY, CDR2 FYNNEI. The CDR3 extends over 14 amino acids. The J segment lost 8 bases and the V segment lost 8 bases, leaving 11 bases of the junction unmatched. The CDR3 reads CASGTGESLGTQYF. CDR3 nucleotides: TGTGCCAGCGGGACAGGGGAGTCCCTGGGAACCCAGTACTTC.

This chain links TRBV27 with TRBJ1-6, with TRBD1 identical over 8 bases. CDR3 length: 18 residues. The V and J ends lost 4 bases and 0 bases, in that order; junction bases with no gene match: 8. CDR1 is MNHEY and CDR2 is SMNVEV in the germline V gene (reference sequence). The CDR3 bases are TGTGCCAGCAGTTATAACGGACAGGGCCTCTCCTATAATTCACCCCTCCACTTT. Translating it yields CASSYNGQGLSYNSPLHF.

This chain uses TRBV6-6 with TRBJ2-1, with 10 positions matching TRBD2. Germline V gives CDR1 MNHNY, CDR2 SVGAGI (reference sequence). This CDR3 region has 15 residues. Unmatched junction bases numbered 13, after V lost 7 bases and J lost 10 bases. CDR3 nucleotides: TGTGCCAGCACCCCTCTAGCGGGAGACGTCGGGGAGCAGTTCTTC. Its translation is CASTPLAGDVGEQFF.

V is TRBV7-2 and J is TRBJ2-7, with D perhaps matching TRBD1 (5 bases). V lost 1 base and J lost 3, with 10 bases in between. Per germline, CDR1 SGHTA and CDR2 FQGNSA. This CDR3 is built from 14 residues. CDR3 protein: CASSLVSGNYEQYF. The CDR3 nucleotides are TGTGCCAGCAGCTTAGTATCAGGGAACTACGAGCAGTACTTC.

This sequence joins TRBV14 and TRBJ2-3, with 10 bases fitting TRBD2. The V segment lost 4 bases and the J segment 0 bases; nucleotides outside the gene matches: 4. The CDR3 contains 16 residues. Per germline, CDR1 SGHDN and CDR2 FVKESK. The CDR3 reads CASSPLAGVSTDTQYF. For the CDR3, the DNA is TGTGCCAGCAGCCCCCTAGCGGGAGTAAGCACAGATACGCAGTATTTT.

The V call is TRBV28, the J call TRBJ1-1, with 8 nucleotides matching TRBD1. Trimming removed 6 bases from V and 6 bases from J; junction bases left unmatched: 6. This CDR3 region has 13 residues. Per germline, CDR1 MDHEN and CDR2 SYDVKM. The CDR3 is CASSSQGAPEAFF. The DNA of the CDR3 is TGTGCCAGCAGCTCTCAGGGGGCCCCTGAAGCTTTCTTT.

The rearrangement joins TRBV6-5 to TRBJ1-4; perhaps TRBD1 as D (6 bases). Per the germline V gene, CDR1 is MNHEY and CDR2 is SVGAGI. The CDR3 is 11 amino acids. The CDR3 DNA sequence: TGTGCAGTGGGGGCAGTTGAAAAACTGTTTTTT. Residues: CAVGAVEKLFF.

J is TRBJ2-7 and V is TRBV5-4; 9 nucleotides agree with TRBD2. V shed 0 bases, J shed 1 base, and the junction held 11 bases outside the gene matches. The CDR3 extends over 18 amino acids. The germline CDR1 and CDR2 sequences are SGHNT and YYREEE (reference sequence). Here the CDR3 DNA reads TGTGCCAGCAGCTTGGTGAGGGGGAGAGCGGGAGGTTCCTACGAGCAGTACTTC. This translates into CASSLVRGRAGGSYEQYF. Variable domain in full (rest from reference TRBV5-4 and TRBJ2-7): ETGVTQSPTHLIKTRGQQVTLRCSSQSGHNTVSWYQQALGQGPQFIFQYYREEENGRGNFPPRFSGLQFPNYSSELNVNALELDDSALYLCASSLVRGRAGGSYEQYFGPGTRLTVT.

The chain has TRBV6-6 and TRBJ2-1; 13 bases align to TRBD2. Trimming at V came to 8 bases and at J to 8 bases, leaving 9 bases not matched to a gene. Per germline, CDR1 MNHNY and CDR2 SVGAGI (reference sequence). This CDR3 contains 15 residues. The CDR3 protein is CASGSGTSGTHEQFF. In nucleotides, the CDR3 is TGTGCCAGCGGCTCCGGGACTAGCGGGACCCATGAGCAGTTCTTC.

The gene calls are TRBV7-8 and TRBJ2-1, with TRBD2 as a possible D gene (5 bases). Per the germline V gene, CDR1 is SGHVS and CDR2 is FQNEAQ. V lost 0 bases and J 8 bases, leaving 14 bases between the germline ends. The CDR3 contains 15 residues. The CDR3 here is CASSLAGSAWYEQFF. In DNA, the CDR3 is TGTGCCAGCAGCTTAGCAGGGAGTGCATGGTATGAGCAGTTCTTC.

This chain joins TRBV6-4 and TRBJ2-2, with D uncertain. Between the trimmed V and J ends, which lost 2 bases and 3 bases, there was a span of 4 bases. Germline V CDR1 and CDR2: MRHNA, SNTAGT. This CDR3 contains 13 residues. CDR3 nucleotide sequence: TGTGCCAGCAGTGACCGGGACACCGGGGAGCTGTTTTTT. It encodes CASSDRDTGELFF.

This rearrangement joins TRBV6-2 or TRBV6-3 to TRBJ2-2; 7 bases fit TRBD2. V lost 0 bases and J lost 0; bases outside the gene matches: 4. Germline CDR1 is MNHEY and CDR2 is SVGEGT. This CDR3 has 17 amino acids. CDR3 sequence (DNA): TGTGCCAGCAGTTACTCGTATGGGGGGGCGAACACCGGGGAGCTGTTTTTT. Translating it yields CASSYSYGGANTGELFF.

This rearrangement joins TRBV18 to TRBJ2-1, with 10 bases that match TRBD2. The CDR3 has 16 amino acids. Germline assignment: CDR1 KGHSH and CDR2 LQKENI. J gave up 8 bases and V 3 bases, and 10 bases lay outside the gene matches. CDR3 nucleotide sequence: TGTGCCAGCTCACCCTTCCTTCTAGCGGGAGAGGATGAGCAGTTCTTC. This sequence encodes CASSPFLLAGEDEQFF. Together with reference TRBV18 and TRBJ2-1, the CDR3 gives the full variable domain: NAGVMQNPRHLVRRRGQEARLRCSPMKGHSHVYWYRQLPEEGLKFMVYLQKENIIDESGMPKERFSAEFPKEGPSILRIQQVVRGDSAAYFCASSPFLLAGEDEQFFGPGTRLTVL.

This chain connects TRBV19 to TRBJ1-5; D gene ambiguous. V lost 5 bases, J lost 2 bases, and 16 bases lay in between. The CDR3 runs 16 residues. Germline CDR1 is LNHDA and CDR2 is SQIVND (reference sequence). The CDR3 region is CASSGELMAGNQPQHF. The CDR3 DNA follows: TGTGCCAGTAGTGGGGAGCTAATGGCCGGCAATCAGCCCCAGCATTTT.

V is TRBV2 and J is TRBJ1-1; a possible D gene is TRBD1 (5 bases). This CDR3 is built from 12 residues. The V gene's germline CDR1 is SNHLY and CDR2 FYNNEI. Trimming left V 10 bases short and J 5 bases short, with 14 bases between. As DNA, the CDR3 is TGTGCCACCCAGGGCGGGGGTACTGAAGCTTTCTTT. Encoded protein: CATQGGGTEAFF.

The chain is built from TRBV27 and TRBJ2-7; TRBD1 aligns across 8 bases. V lost 3 bases and J lost 7; bases outside the gene matches: 5. CDR1 MNHEY and CDR2 SMNVEV come from the germline V gene (reference sequence). This CDR3 spans 13 amino acids. CDR3 in DNA: TGTGCCAGCAGTTTCAGGGGGCGAGGGGAGCAGTACTTC. Encoded protein: CASSFRGRGEQYF.

The chain recombines TRBV7-2 with TRBJ2-7; 8 nucleotides align to TRBD1. CDR3 length: 14 amino acids. The V and J ends lost 3 bases and 3 bases, in that order; junction bases with no gene match: 4. Germline V gene data show CDR1 as SGHTA and CDR2 as FQGNSA. The CDR3 here is CASSFGTGVYEQYF. The CDR3 region has the DNA TGTGCCAGCAGCTTCGGGACAGGAGTCTACGAGCAGTACTTC. The whole variable domain, remainder taken from reference TRBV7-2 and TRBJ2-7, is GAGVSQSPSNKVTEKGKDVELRCDPISGHTALYWYRQSLGQGLEFLIYFQGNSAPDKSGLPSDRFSAERTGGSVSTLTIQRTQQEDSAVYLCASSFGTGVYEQYFGPGTRLTVT.

This chain uses TRBV12-3 or TRBV12-4 with TRBJ2-2, with D unresolved. Trimming shortened V by 6 bases and J by 7 bases, and 9 bases separated the two germline ends. This CDR3 is 12 amino acids long. The CDR3 here is CASSLAGGELFF. The CDR3 nucleotides are TGTGCCAGCAGCTTGGCTGGCGGGGAGCTGTTTTTT.

This clone was counted a few times. This chain joins TRBV9 and TRBJ1-6; 9 nucleotides align to TRBD1. The V and J ends lost 3 bases and 9 bases, in that order; junction bases with no gene match: 7. This CDR3 is 15 amino acids long. CDR1 and CDR2 (germline): SGDLS, YYNGEE. CDR3 DNA sequence: TGTGCCAGCAGCGATTGGGGACAGGGACTTTCACCCCTCCACTTT. Its translation is CASSDWGQGLSPLHF.

The chain employs TRBV24-1 and TRBJ2-7; 7 bases align to TRBD1. The length of the CDR3 is 15 residues. V shed 7 bases, J shed 3 bases, and the junction held 11 bases outside the gene matches. Germline V gene sequence: CDR1 KGHDR, CDR2 SFDVKD. For the CDR3, the DNA is TGTGCCACCAGGGCGACAGGGAAGGTCCTCTACGAGCAGTACTTC. As protein: CATRATGKVLYEQYF.

For the CDR3, the DNA is TGTGCCAGCAGCTTGGAGCAGGCGCTGAACACTGAAGCTTTCTTT. Residues: CASSLEQALNTEAFF. The J gene is TRBJ1-1, the V gene TRBV5-5; D not certain. V lost 0 bases to trimming and J lost 0 bases, with 9 bases between them. The CDR3 consists of 15 residues. The germline CDR1 and CDR2 sequences are SGHKS and YYEKEE (reference sequence).

J is TRBJ1-6 and V is TRBV28; 7 nucleotides line up with TRBD1. CDR1 and CDR2 (germline): MDHEN, SYDVKM. J was trimmed by 9 bases and V by 11 bases; bases with no gene match: 13. This CDR3 has 14 amino acids. The CDR3 is CAGKPGQRTSPLHF. CDR3 sequence (DNA): TGTGCCGGTAAGCCGGGACAGCGGACTTCACCCCTCCACTTT.

The chain combines TRBV4-3 with TRBJ2-1; 8 bases are a match to TRBD2. The germline gives CDR1 LGHNA, CDR2 YSLEER. Trimming cost V 3 bases and J 6 bases; bases outside gene matches: 4. This CDR3 has 14 amino acids. CDR3: CASSHGLAFNEQFF. The CDR3 region has the DNA TGCGCCAGCAGCCACGGACTAGCTTTCAATGAGCAGTTCTTC.

This clone was counted only a few times. V is TRBV18 and J is TRBJ1-5, with 11 bases identical to TRBD1. This CDR3 has 15 residues. Germline CDR1 reads KGHSH; CDR2 reads LQKENI. V trimming: 6 bases; J trimming: 6 bases; junction bases outside the gene matches: 7. The CDR3: CASSPRGQGAQPQHF. CDR3 DNA sequence: TGTGCCAGCTCCCCAAGAGGACAGGGGGCTCAGCCCCAGCATTTT.

This rearrangement joins TRBV27 to TRBJ2-1, with a weak D call TRBD1 (5 bases). V gave up 1 base and J gave up 9 bases, with 19 bases separating them. The CDR3 runs to 16 residues. Germline loops: CDR1 MNHEY, CDR2 SMNVEV (reference sequence). CDR3 DNA sequence: TGTGCCAGCAGTTTATATCAGGGATCCGGCGGCGGTGAGCAGTTCTTC. It translates to CASSLYQGSGGGEQFF.

The J gene is TRBJ1-2, the V gene TRBV13, with 7 bases fitting TRBD1. The ends lost 5 bases at V and 1 base at J; junction bases unmatched: 10. The CDR3 has 16 residues. Germline lookup yields CDR1 PRHDT and CDR2 FYEKMQ (reference sequence). CDR3 loop: CASSPRDREDNYGYTF. The CDR3, as DNA: TGTGCCAGCAGCCCCCGGGACAGAGAGGATAACTATGGCTACACCTTC.